This T cell receptor (beta chain) was sequenced for a study of persistence of HIV-infected CD4 T cells. Study results and limitations: Compared with CD3/CD28-stimulated cells, CMV- and Gag-responding cells showed lower TCRbeta richness. Proviral oligoclonality tracked with TCR oligoclonality within the same sorted cells.

The CDR3 runs to 17 residues. V lost 4 bases to trimming and J lost 2 bases; unmatched junction nucleotides: 12. Germline V gene sequence: CDR1 SGHNT, CDR2 YYREEE (reference sequence). The immunoSEQ assay was version 4, run in survey mode. Only in-frame clones appear in the TCRdb table, and some are missing; sequencing was by immunoSEQ multiplex PCR. The sample carries 25,000 to 30,000 clones, roughly four fifths recorded once. Lysates of CMV-infected fibroblasts at 9 to 10 ug/mL stimulated these cells. CD40L/CD69 double-negative CD45RO-high memory CD4+ T cells were collected. Donors were HIV-1-infected adults who began suppressive ART during chronic infection. As regards this clone: The antigen remains unidentified.

The V and J genes are TRBV5-4 and TRBJ2-7; 10 positions agree with TRBD1. The material was CD4+ T cells sorted from PBMCs after approximately 19-hour stimulation, obtained from a patient who received antiretroviral therapy. This TCR derives from an adult man with HIV who was CMV-seropositive. The CDR3 DNA reads as TGTGCCAGCAGCAAACCCTATCCGGGACAGGGGACCTACGAGCAGTACTTC. Translated, it gives CASSKPYPGQGTYEQYF. Supplemented by reference TRBV5-4 and TRBJ2-7, the full variable domain reads ETGVTQSPTHLIKTRGQQVTLRCSSQSGHNTVSWYQQALGQGPQFIFQYYREEENGRGNFPPRFSGLQFPNYSSELNVNALELDDSALYLCASSKPYPGQGTYEQYFGPGTRLTVT.